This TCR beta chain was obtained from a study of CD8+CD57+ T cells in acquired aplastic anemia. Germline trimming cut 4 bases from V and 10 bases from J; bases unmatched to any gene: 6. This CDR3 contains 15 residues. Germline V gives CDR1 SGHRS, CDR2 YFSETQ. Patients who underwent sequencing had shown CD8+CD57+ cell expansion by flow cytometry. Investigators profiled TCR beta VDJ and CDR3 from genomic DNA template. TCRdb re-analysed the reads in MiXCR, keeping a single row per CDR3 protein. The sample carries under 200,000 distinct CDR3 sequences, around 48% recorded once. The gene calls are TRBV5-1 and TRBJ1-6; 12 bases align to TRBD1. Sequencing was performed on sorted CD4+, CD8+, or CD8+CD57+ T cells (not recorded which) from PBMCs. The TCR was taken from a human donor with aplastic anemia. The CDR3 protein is CASSLGTGGDSPLHF. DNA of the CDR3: TGCGCCAGCAGCCTAGGGACAGGGGGCGACTCACCCCTCCACTTT.